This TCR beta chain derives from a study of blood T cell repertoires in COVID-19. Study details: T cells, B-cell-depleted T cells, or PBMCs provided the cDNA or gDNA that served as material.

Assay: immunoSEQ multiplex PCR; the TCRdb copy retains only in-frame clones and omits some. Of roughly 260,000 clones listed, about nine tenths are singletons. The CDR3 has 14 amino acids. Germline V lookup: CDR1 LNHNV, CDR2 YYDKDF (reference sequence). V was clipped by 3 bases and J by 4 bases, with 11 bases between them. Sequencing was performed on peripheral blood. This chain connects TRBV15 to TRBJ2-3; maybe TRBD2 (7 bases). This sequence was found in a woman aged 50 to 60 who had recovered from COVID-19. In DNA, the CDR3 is TGTGCCACCAGCAGGGGCGGGGGCCCAGATACGCAGTATTTT. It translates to CATSRGGGPDTQYF.